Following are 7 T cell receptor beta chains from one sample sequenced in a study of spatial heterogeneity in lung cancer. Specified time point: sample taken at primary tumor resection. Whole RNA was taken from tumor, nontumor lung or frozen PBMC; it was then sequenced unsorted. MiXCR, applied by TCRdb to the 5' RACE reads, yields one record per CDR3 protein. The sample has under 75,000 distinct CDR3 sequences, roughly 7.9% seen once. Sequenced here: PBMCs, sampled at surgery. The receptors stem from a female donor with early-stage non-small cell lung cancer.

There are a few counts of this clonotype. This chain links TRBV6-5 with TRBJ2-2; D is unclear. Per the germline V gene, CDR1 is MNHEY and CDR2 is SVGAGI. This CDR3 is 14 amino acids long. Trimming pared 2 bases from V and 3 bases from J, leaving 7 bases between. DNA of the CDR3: TGTGCCAGCAGTTACGCCGCAGACACCGGGGAGCTGTTTTTT. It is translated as CASSYAADTGELFF.

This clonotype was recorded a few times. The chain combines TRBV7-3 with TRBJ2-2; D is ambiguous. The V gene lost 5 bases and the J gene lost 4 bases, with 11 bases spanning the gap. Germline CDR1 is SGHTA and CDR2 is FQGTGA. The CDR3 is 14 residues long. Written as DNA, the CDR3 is TGTGCCAGCAGCCCCACCGTGGCCACCGGGGAGCTGTTTTTT. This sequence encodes CASSPTVATGELFF.

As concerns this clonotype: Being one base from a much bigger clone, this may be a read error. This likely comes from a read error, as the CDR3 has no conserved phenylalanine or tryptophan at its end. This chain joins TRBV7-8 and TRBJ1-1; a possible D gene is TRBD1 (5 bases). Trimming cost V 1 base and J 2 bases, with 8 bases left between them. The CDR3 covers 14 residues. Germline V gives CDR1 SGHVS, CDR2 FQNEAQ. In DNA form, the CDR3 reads TGTGCCAGCAGCTTAGTGCAGGGAAACACTGAAGCTTTCCTT. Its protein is CASSLVQGNTEAFL.

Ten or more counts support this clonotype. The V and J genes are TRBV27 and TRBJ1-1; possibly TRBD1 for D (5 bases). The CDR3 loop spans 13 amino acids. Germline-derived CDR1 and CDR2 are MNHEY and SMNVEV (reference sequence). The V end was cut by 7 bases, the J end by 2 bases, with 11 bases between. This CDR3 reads CASTSGHNTEAFF. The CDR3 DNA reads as TGTGCCAGCACCTCCGGACATAACACTGAAGCTTTCTTT.

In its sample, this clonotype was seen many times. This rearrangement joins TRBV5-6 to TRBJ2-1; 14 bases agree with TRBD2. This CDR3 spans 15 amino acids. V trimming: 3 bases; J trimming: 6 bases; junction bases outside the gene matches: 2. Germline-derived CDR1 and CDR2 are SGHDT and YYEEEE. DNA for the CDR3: TGTGCCAGCAGCTCAGGACTAGCGGGAGGCAATGAGCAGTTCTTC. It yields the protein CASSSGLAGGNEQFF.

The CDR3 nucleotides are TGTGCCATCAGTGAGGGCGAGACAGGGGCGACAGATACGCAGTATTTT. This translates into CAISEGETGATDTQYF. The V gene is TRBV10-3, the J gene TRBJ2-3, with 8 bases lining up with TRBD1. Germline V gives CDR1 ENHRY, CDR2 SYGVKD. The V gene end was trimmed by 2 bases and the J gene end by 3 bases; junction bases not matched to a gene: 7. The CDR3 contains 16 residues.

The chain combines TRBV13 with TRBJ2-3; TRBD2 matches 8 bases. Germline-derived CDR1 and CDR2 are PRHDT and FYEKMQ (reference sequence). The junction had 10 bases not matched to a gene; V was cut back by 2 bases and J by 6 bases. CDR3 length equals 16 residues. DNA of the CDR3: TGTGCCAGCAGCTTACCCCTGGGACTAGGGTCGGATACGCAGTATTTT. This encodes CASSLPLGLGSDTQYF.